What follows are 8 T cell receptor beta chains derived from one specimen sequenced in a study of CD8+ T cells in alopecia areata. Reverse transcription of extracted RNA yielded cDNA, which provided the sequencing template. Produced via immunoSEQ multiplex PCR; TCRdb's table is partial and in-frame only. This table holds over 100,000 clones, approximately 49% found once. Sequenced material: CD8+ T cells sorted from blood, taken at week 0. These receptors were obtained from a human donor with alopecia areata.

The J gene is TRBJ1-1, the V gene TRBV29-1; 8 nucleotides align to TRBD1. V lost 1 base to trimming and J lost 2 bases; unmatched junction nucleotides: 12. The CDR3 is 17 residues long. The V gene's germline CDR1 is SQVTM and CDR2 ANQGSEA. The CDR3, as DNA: TGCAGCGTTGAAGCAGCCCCCGGACAGGGAGAAAACACTGAAGCTTTCTTT. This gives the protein CSVEAAPGQGENTEAFF.

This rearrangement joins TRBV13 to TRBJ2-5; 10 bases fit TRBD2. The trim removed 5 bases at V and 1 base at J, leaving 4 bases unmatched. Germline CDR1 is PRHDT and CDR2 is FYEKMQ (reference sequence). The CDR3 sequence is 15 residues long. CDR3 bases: TGTGCCAGCAGCGTCGGGACTAGCGTCCAAGAGACCCAGTACTTC. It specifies CASSVGTSVQETQYF. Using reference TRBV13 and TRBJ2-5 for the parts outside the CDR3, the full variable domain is AAGVIQSPRHLIKEKRETATLKCYPIPRHDTVYWYQQGPGQDPQFLISFYEKMQSDKGSIPDRFSAQQFSDYHSELNMSSLELGDSALYFCASSVGTSVQETQYFGPGTRLLVL.

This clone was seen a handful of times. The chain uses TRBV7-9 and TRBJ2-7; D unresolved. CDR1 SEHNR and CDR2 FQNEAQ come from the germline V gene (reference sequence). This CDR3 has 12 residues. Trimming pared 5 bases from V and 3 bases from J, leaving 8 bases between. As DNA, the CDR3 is TGTGCCAGCAGCGTCCAGCACTACGAGCAGTACTTC. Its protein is CASSVQHYEQYF.

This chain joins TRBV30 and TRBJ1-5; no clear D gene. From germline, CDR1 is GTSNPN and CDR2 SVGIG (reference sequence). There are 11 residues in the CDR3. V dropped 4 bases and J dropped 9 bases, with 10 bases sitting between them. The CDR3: CAWKVRWPQHF. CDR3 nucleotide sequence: TGTGCCTGGAAAGTCCGTTGGCCCCAGCATTTT.

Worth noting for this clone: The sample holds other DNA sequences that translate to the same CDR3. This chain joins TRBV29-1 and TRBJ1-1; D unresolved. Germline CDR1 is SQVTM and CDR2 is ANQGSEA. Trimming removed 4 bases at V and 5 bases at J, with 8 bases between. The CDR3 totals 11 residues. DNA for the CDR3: TGCAGCGTTGGGGGTAGGACTGAAGCTTTCTTT. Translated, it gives CSVGGRTEAFF.

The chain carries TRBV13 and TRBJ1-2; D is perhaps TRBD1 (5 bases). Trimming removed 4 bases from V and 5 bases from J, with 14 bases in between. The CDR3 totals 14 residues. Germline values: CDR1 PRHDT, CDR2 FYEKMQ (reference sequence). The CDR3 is CASSSRVTVYGYTF. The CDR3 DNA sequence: TGTGCCAGCAGCTCCAGGGTTACTGTGTATGGCTACACCTTC.

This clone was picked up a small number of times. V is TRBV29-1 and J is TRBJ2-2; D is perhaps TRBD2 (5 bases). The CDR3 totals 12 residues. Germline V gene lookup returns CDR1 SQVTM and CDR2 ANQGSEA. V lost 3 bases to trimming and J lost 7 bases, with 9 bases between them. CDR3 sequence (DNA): TGCAGCGTTGACGTCGGGATCGGGGAGCTGTTTTTT. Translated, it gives CSVDVGIGELFF.

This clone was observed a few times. The CDR3 sequence is CASTILPGSPYEQYF. CDR3 DNA: TGTGCCAGCACCATCCTTCCCGGGAGTCCCTACGAGCAGTACTTC. The rearrangement joins TRBV7-9 to TRBJ2-7, with D possibly TRBD2 on 6 matching bases. Germline lookup yields CDR1 SEHNR and CDR2 FQNEAQ (reference sequence). This CDR3 has 15 residues. V was trimmed by 7 bases and J by 2 bases, leaving 18 bases between them.